This is a list of T cell receptor beta chains from one sample in a study of T cells in Graves' hyperthyroidism and ophthalmopathy. MiXCR, applied by TCRdb to the multiplex PCR reads, yields one record per CDR3 protein. The sample has around 300,000 distinct CDR3 sequences; less than 15% are singletons. The sequenced sample was blood. These receptors were collected from a woman aged 25 to 39 with Graves' hyperthyroidism that later progressed to Graves' ophthalmopathy. Each CDR3 is given with its conserved first and last residue. Each record gives: D gene, J gene, V gene, clone size, CDR3 DNA, CDR3 protein. The D gene is left open where the match is weak. Not every row has a clone size; where given, it reads once, few, many or a size class.

D: .
J: TRBJ2-7
V: TRBV30
size: many
DNA: TGTGCCTGGAGTGTGTACCAATACGAGCAGTACTTC
CDR3: CAWSVYQYEQYF

D: TRBD1
J: TRBJ2-7
V: TRBV4-1
size: few
DNA: TGCGCCAGCAGCCAAGTCGGGACAGGGGTTTACGAGCAGTACTTC
CDR3: CASSQVGTGVYEQYF

D: .
J: TRBJ2-3
V: TRBV7-9
size: many
DNA: TGTGCCAGCAGCTTGGGTGGTACGCAGTATTTT
CDR3: CASSLGGTQYF

D: TRBD1
J: TRBJ2-1
V: TRBV4-1
size: .
DNA: TGCGCCAGCAGCCAACAAACCGGGACAGGGGTCCATGAGCAGTTCTTC
CDR3: CASSQQTGTGVHEQFF

D: TRBD1
J: TRBJ2-5
V: TRBV11-3
size: .
DNA: TGTGCCAGCAGCCTAGGGACAGGGGGTGCGGAGACCCAGTACTTC
CDR3: CASSLGTGGAETQYF

D: TRBD2
J: TRBJ2-5
V: TRBV3-1
size: .
DNA: TGTGCCAGCAGCCACCGGGGGGACCCGAGGGGAGGGGAGACCCAGTACTTC
CDR3: CASSHRGDPRGGETQYF

D: .
J: TRBJ2-7
V: TRBV4-1
size: few
DNA: TGCGCCAGCAGCCAGGGGGCTAGGTCCTACGAGCAGTACTTC
CDR3: CASSQGARSYEQYF

D: TRBD1
J: TRBJ2-7
V: TRBV5-1
size: many
DNA: TGCGCCAGCACCTGGGACAGTACCTACGAGCAGTACTTC
CDR3: CASTWDSTYEQYF

D: .
J: TRBJ1-1
V: TRBV30
size: many
DNA: TGTGCCTGGAGTTTGACCGCGAACACTGAAGCTTTCTTT
CDR3: CAWSLTANTEAFF

D: TRBD2
J: TRBJ2-5
V: TRBV20-1
size: many
DNA: TGCAGTGCTAGACCTCCCACTACTAGCGGGATGGGAGAGACCCAGTACTTC
CDR3: CSARPPTTSGMGETQYF

D: .
J: TRBJ2-2
V: TRBV10-3
size: .
DNA: TGTGCCATCAGTGATGGATATCTGAGCACCGGGGAGCTGTTTTTT
CDR3: CAISDGYLSTGELFF

D: .
J: TRBJ1-2
V: TRBV2
size: .
DNA: TGTGCCAACAGTCCACGACAAGCGCTCGCCTATGGCTACACCTTC
CDR3: CANSPRQALAYGYTF

D: .
J: TRBJ1-1
V: TRBV19
size: .
DNA: TGTGCCAGCCCCCCGCCTGATCGCCCCACTGAAGCTTTCTTT
CDR3: CASPPPDRPTEAFF

D: TRBD1
J: TRBJ2-6
V: TRBV28
size: many
DNA: TGTGCCAGCAGTTTGTATACCGGGACAGGGTCTTCCGGGGCCAACGTCCTGACTTTC
CDR3: CASSLYTGTGSSGANVLTF

D: .
J: TRBJ1-6
V: TRBV6-1
size: few
DNA: TGTGCCAGCAAGAACTCCCGGGGGCAAGGATCACCCCTCCACTTT
CDR3: CASKNSRGQGSPLHF

D: .
J: TRBJ2-7
V: TRBV7-2
size: few
DNA: TGTGCCAGCAGCTTATGGGGAGCGGCCTACGAGCAGTACTTC
CDR3: CASSLWGAAYEQYF

D: .
J: TRBJ2-7
V: TRBV5-1
size: .
DNA: TGCGCCAGCAGCTTGGGGGGCAGTCACTACGAGCAGTACTTC
CDR3: CASSLGGSHYEQYF

D: .
J: TRBJ2-2
V: TRBV5-5
size: many
DNA: TGTGCCAGCAGCTTGTCCCAGGGACGGCAAAACACCGGGGAGCTGTTTTTT
CDR3: CASSLSQGRQNTGELFF

D: .
J: TRBJ2-7
V: TRBV6-2/TRBV6-3
size: few
DNA: TGTGCCAGCAGGCGGACAGAATCCTACGAGCAGTACTTC
CDR3: CASRRTESYEQYF

D: .
J: TRBJ2-3
V: TRBV27
size: many
DNA: TGTGCCAGCAGCCCCCTGGAACTGGGTACGCAGTATTTT
CDR3: CASSPLELGTQYF

D: TRBD1
J: TRBJ2-7
V: TRBV6-2/TRBV6-3
size: many
DNA: TGTGCCAGCAGCCGCGCCTTGGACAGGATATACGAGCAGTACTTC
CDR3: CASSRALDRIYEQYF

D: .
J: TRBJ2-7
V: TRBV19
size: .
DNA: TGTGCCAGTAGTATTTTAGACGGCTCGTACGAGCAGTACTTC
CDR3: CASSILDGSYEQYF

D: .
J: TRBJ1-2
V: TRBV7-9
size: few
DNA: TGTGCCAGCAGCTTAGGAGGGTTCTTTGGCTACACCTTC
CDR3: CASSLGGFFGYTF

D: .
J: TRBJ1-2
V: TRBV3-1
size: many
DNA: TGTGCCAGCAGCCTTAGTTCCTCGACAGCTAACTATGGCTACACCTTC
CDR3: CASSLSSSTANYGYTF

D: .
J: TRBJ2-2
V: TRBV6-2/TRBV6-3
size: few
DNA: TGTGCCAGGAGTGCCTCAAGGACCACCGGGGAGCTGTTTTTT
CDR3: CARSASRTTGELFF

D: .
J: TRBJ2-2
V: TRBV6-2/TRBV6-3
size: many
DNA: TGTGCCAGCAGTTGGGTTAGCGGGAACACCGGGGAGCTGTTTTTT
CDR3: CASSWVSGNTGELFF

D: TRBD1
J: TRBJ2-5
V: TRBV7-8
size: .
DNA: TGTGCCAGCAGCTTAGGGTTAGGGCGAGGGGACAGGTACAAAGAGACCCAGTACTTC
CDR3: CASSLGLGRGDRYKETQYF

D: .
J: TRBJ1-1
V: TRBV20-1
size: many
DNA: TGCAGTGCTAGTTTTGAATTGTGGGGCACTGAAGCTTTCTTT
CDR3: CSASFELWGTEAFF

D: TRBD2
J: TRBJ2-1
V: TRBV18
size: .
DNA: TGTGCCAGCTCCCGGGGGACTAGCGGGAATTTAAATGAGCAGTTCTTC
CDR3: CASSRGTSGNLNEQFF

D: .
J: TRBJ2-2
V: TRBV4-3
size: many
DNA: TGCGCCAGCAGCCAAGACCGGGGAGCCGGAACCGGGGAGCTGTTTTTT
CDR3: CASSQDRGAGTGELFF

D: .
J: TRBJ1-1
V: TRBV7-2
size: many
DNA: TGTGCCAGCAGCTCGTTTCAGAAGGGCACTGAAGCTTTCTTT
CDR3: CASSSFQKGTEAFF

D: .
J: TRBJ1-1
V: TRBV9
size: .
DNA: TGTGCCAGCAGCACCCCGGGCCTTCCCGAAGCTTTCTTT
CDR3: CASSTPGLPEAFF

D: TRBD2
J: TRBJ2-1
V: TRBV14
size: .
DNA: TGTGCCAGCAGCCGCGGACTAGCGGGAGGCAATGGGCAGTTCTTC
CDR3: CASSRGLAGGNGQFF

D: .
J: TRBJ1-1
V: TRBV5-1
size: many
DNA: TGCGCCAGCAGCACCGGACAGCTCACTGAAGCTTTCTTT
CDR3: CASSTGQLTEAFF

D: .
J: TRBJ2-5
V: TRBV6-5
size: many
DNA: TGTGCCAGCAGTTACGGGGGATGGGAGACCCAGTACTTC
CDR3: CASSYGGWETQYF

D: TRBD1
J: TRBJ1-1
V: TRBV6-2/TRBV6-3
size: many
DNA: TGTGCCAGCAGTTACCCGGGACAGGGAAAGGCTGAAGCTTTCTTT
CDR3: CASSYPGQGKAEAFF

D: TRBD1
J: TRBJ2-1
V: TRBV9
size: few
DNA: TGTGCCAGCAGCGTAGAAGGGACAGAGTACAATGAGCAGTTCTTC
CDR3: CASSVEGTEYNEQFF

D: TRBD1
J: TRBJ2-5
V: TRBV6-6
size: .
DNA: TGTGCCAGCAGTTACACTGACAGGGGGCAGGAGACCCAGTACTTC
CDR3: CASSYTDRGQETQYF

D: .
J: TRBJ1-3
V: TRBV9
size: many
DNA: TGTGCCAGCAGCCTCGGACAGTCTGGAAACACCATATATTTT
CDR3: CASSLGQSGNTIYF

D: .
J: TRBJ1-5
V: TRBV2
size: few
DNA: TGTGCCAGCAGTGAAGGGACAGTTAATAGCAATCAGCCCCAGCATTTT
CDR3: CASSEGTVNSNQPQHF

D: TRBD2
J: TRBJ2-1
V: TRBV12-3/TRBV12-4
size: many
DNA: TGTGCCAGCGGGGGACTAGCGGGAGGAGGAGAGCAGTTCTTC
CDR3: CASGGLAGGGEQFF

D: .
J: TRBJ1-1
V: TRBV4-2
size: many
DNA: TGTGCCAGCAGGTCGAGGGGCAGCTACACTGAAGCTTTCTTT
CDR3: CASRSRGSYTEAFF

D: TRBD1
J: TRBJ1-1
V: TRBV6-5
size: many
DNA: TGTGCCAGCAGTTACTCGGAGGGGGCGGACACTGAAGCTTTCTTT
CDR3: CASSYSEGADTEAFF

D: .
J: TRBJ1-5
V: TRBV6-1
size: many
DNA: TGTGCCAGCAGTGGAAGAGGGATGCTCAGGGATTTTGGCAATCAGCCCCAGCATTTT
CDR3: CASSGRGMLRDFGNQPQHF

D: TRBD1
J: TRBJ2-1
V: TRBV2
size: many
DNA: TGTGCCAGCAGAGATTTAAGGGACAGGGGCAATGAGCAGTTCTTC
CDR3: CASRDLRDRGNEQFF

D: .
J: TRBJ1-4
V: TRBV10-2
size: .
DNA: TGCGCCAGCAGTGACCCCCGTACAGGGTTGGGGGAAAAACTGTTTTTT
CDR3: CASSDPRTGLGEKLFF

D: .
J: TRBJ2-1
V: TRBV3-1
size: few
DNA: TGTGCCAGCAGCCAAGGGATTAGCAGCAATGAGCAGTTCTTC
CDR3: CASSQGISSNEQFF

D: TRBD1
J: TRBJ2-7
V: TRBV27
size: once
DNA: TGTGCCAGCAGTCAGATCCGGGACAGGGTGTCCAACGAGCAGTACTTC
CDR3: CASSQIRDRVSNEQYF

D: TRBD2
J: TRBJ2-2
V: TRBV5-6
size: many
DNA: TGTGCCAGCAGTGCCGCGGGAGCCGGGGAGCTGTTTTTT
CDR3: CASSAAGAGELFF

D: TRBD1
J: TRBJ2-1
V: TRBV2
size: many
DNA: TGTGCCAGCAGAGCGGACAGGGCTGAGCAGTTCTTC
CDR3: CASRADRAEQFF

D: TRBD1
J: TRBJ2-7
V: TRBV29-1
size: .
DNA: TGCAGCGTTTTTCCGGGACAGGGAAGCGAGCAGTACTTC
CDR3: CSVFPGQGSEQYF